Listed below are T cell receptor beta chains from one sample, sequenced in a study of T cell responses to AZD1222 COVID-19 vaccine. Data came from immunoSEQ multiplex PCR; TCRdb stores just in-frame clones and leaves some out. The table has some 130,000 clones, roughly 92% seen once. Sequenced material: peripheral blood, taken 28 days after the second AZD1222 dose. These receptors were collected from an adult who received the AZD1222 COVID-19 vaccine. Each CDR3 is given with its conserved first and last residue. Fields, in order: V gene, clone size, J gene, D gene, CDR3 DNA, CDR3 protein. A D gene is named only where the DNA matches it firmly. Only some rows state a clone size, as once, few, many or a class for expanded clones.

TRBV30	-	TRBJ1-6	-	TGTGCCTGGAGTACCGGGACTAGGGATTCACCCCTCCACTTT	CAWSTGTRDSPLHF
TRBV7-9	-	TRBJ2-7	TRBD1	TGTGCCAGCAGCGAACTTACCGCACAGGGGGCCTACGAGCAGTACTTC	CASSELTAQGAYEQYF
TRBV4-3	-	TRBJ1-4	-	TGCGCCAGCAGCCAAGGAACCCGGGGACGTGAAAAACTGTTTTTT	CASSQGTRGREKLFF
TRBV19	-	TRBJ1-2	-	TGTGCCAGTAGTATAGTAACCGACTTAGGGGATGGCTACACCTTC	CASSIVTDLGDGYTF
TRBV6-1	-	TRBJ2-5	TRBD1	TGTGCCAGCAGTGATACCCGACAGGGTGGGCAAGAGACCCAGTACTTC	CASSDTRQGGQETQYF
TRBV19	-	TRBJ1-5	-	TGTGCCAGTAGTATGAGAGGGTTTCAGCCCCAGCATTTT	CASSMRGFQPQHF
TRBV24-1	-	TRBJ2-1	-	TGTGCCACCAGTGAAATGACTCGGTTCGGCAATGAGCAGTTCTTC	CATSEMTRFGNEQFF
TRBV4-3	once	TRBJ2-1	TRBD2	TGCGCCAGCAGCCAAGATGGGACTAGCGGATATGAGCAGTTCTTC	CASSQDGTSGYEQFF
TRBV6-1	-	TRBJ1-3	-	TGTGCCAGCAGTGAAACCTCTGGCTACACCATATATTTT	CASSETSGYTIYF
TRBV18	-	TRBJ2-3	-	TGTGCCAGCTCACCGCCCACAGATACGCAGTATTTT	CASSPPTDTQYF
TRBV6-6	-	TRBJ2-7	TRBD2	TGTGCCAGCAAACCGGGACTAGCGGGTCTAACCTACGAGCAGTACTTC	CASKPGLAGLTYEQYF
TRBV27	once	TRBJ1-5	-	TGTGCCAGCAGTTTATCCCAGGGTAGCAATCAGCCCCAGCATTTT	CASSLSQGSNQPQHF
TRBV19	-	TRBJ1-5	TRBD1	TGTGCCAGTAGTTCGCGGACAGGACCCAACAAGTGGAATCAGCCCCAGCATTTT	CASSSRTGPNKWNQPQHF
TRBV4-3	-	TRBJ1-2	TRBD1	TGCGCCAGCAGCCAGGACAGGGGGCGCGGCTATGGCTACACCTTC	CASSQDRGRGYGYTF
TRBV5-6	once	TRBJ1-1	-	TGTGCCAGCAGCTTTTGGGCAGGGAGTTTCTCCACTGAAGCTTTCTTT	CASSFWAGSFSTEAFF
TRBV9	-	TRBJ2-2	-	TGTGCCAGCAGCGACGGGACCACGAACACCGGGGAGCTGTTTTTT	CASSDGTTNTGELFF